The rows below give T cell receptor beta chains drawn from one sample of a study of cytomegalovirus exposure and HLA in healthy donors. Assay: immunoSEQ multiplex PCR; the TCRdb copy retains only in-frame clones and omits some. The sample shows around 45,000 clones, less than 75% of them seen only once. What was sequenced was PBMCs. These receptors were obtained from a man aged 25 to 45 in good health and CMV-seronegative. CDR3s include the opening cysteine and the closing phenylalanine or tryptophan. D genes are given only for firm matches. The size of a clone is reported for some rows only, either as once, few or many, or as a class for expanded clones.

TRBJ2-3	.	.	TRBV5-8	CASSSGSTDTQYF	TGTGCCAGCAGCTCGGGGTCCACAGATACGCAGTATTTT
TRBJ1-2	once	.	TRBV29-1	CSVEEGFYGYTF	TGCAGCGTTGAGGAGGGGTTCTATGGCTACACCTTC
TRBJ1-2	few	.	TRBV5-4	CASSLVLYGYTF	TGTGCCAGCAGCTTGGTCCTCTATGGCTACACCTTC
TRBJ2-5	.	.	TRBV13	CASSFDSHGRAQYF	TGTGCCAGCAGCTTCGATAGTCACGGGCGGGCCCAGTACTTC
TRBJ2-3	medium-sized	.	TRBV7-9	CASRRTEASTDTQYF	TGTGCCAGCAGAAGGACAGAGGCTAGCACAGATACGCAGTATTTT
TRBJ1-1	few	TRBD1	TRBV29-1	CSVDRGQGLKNTEAFF	TGCAGCGTTGATAGGGGACAGGGACTAAAGAACACTGAAGCTTTCTTT
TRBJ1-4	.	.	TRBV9	CASSITEQGNEKLFF	TGTGCCAGCAGCATAACAGAGCAGGGTAATGAAAAACTGTTTTTT
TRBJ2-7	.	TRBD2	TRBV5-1	CASSLEPSGSSEQYF	TGCGCCAGCAGCTTGGAGCCTAGCGGGAGCAGCGAGCAGTACTTC
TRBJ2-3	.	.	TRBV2	CASFVITDTQYF	TGTGCCAGCTTCGTTATCACAGATACGCAGTATTTT
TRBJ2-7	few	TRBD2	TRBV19	CASRERGGADEQYF	TGTGCCAGTAGAGAACGGGGGGGAGCGGACGAGCAGTACTTC
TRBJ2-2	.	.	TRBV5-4	CASRDYTGELFF	TGTGCCAGCAGAGACTACACCGGGGAGCTGTTTTTT
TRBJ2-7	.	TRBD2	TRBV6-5	CASSFTSGTPYEQYF	TGTGCCAGCAGCTTCACCAGCGGGACCCCCTACGAGCAGTACTTC
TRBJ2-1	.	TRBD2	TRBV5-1	CASSFGTSGSNYNEQFF	TGCGCCAGCAGCTTCGGGACTAGCGGGAGTAATTACAATGAGCAGTTCTTC
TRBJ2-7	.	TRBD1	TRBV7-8	CASSLGTGGISYEQYF	TGTGCCAGCAGCTTAGGGACAGGGGGGATCTCCTACGAGCAGTACTTC
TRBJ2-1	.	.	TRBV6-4	CASSAKSYNEQFF	TGTGCCAGCAGTGCTAAGTCCTACAATGAGCAGTTCTTC
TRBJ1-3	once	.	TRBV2	CASSEEDYVGNTIYF	TGTGCCAGCAGTGAGGAAGACTACGTTGGAAACACCATATATTTT
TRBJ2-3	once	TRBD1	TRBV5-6	CASSLELGTGTTDTQYF	TGTGCCAGCAGCTTGGAACTCGGGACAGGGACCACAGATACGCAGTATTTT
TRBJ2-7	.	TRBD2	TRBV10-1	CASSPPGLAGAAYEQYF	TGCGCCAGCAGTCCACCGGGACTAGCGGGAGCAGCCTACGAGCAGTACTTC
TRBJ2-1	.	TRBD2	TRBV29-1	CSGLGLADSYNEQFF	TGCAGCGGTTTGGGACTAGCGGACTCCTACAATGAGCAGTTCTTC
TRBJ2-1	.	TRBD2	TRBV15	CATSRDRATSGSQDEQFF	TGTGCCACCAGCAGAGATAGGGCGACTAGCGGGAGTCAGGATGAGCAGTTCTTC
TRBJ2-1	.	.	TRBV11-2	CASSFSGSYNEQFF	TGTGCCAGCAGCTTTAGCGGCTCCTACAATGAGCAGTTCTTC
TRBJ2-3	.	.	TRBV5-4	CASSLDLTDTQYF	TGTGCCAGCAGCTTGGATCTGACAGATACGCAGTATTTT
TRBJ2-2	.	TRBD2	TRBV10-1	CASSDPPAGKIGELFF	TGCGCCAGCAGTGACCCCCCAGCGGGAAAAATCGGGGAGCTGTTTTTT
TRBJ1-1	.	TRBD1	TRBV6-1	CASSEALGQGAAEAFF	TGTGCCAGCAGTGAAGCGCTTGGACAGGGGGCAGCTGAAGCTTTCTTT
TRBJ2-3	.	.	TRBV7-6	CASSGSGAAGTQYF	TGTGCCAGCAGCGGTAGCGGTGCAGCGGGTACGCAGTATTTT
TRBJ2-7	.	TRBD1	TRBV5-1	CASSVTGTGTYEQYF	TGCGCCAGCAGCGTTACCGGGACAGGGACCTACGAGCAGTACTTC
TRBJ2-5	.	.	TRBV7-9	CASSLESTTVGTQYF	TGTGCCAGCAGCTTAGAGTCGACTACCGTTGGGACCCAGTACTTC
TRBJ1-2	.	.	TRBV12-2	CASRLARDRAGYTF	TGTGCAAGTCGCTTAGCCAGGGACAGGGCCGGCTACACCTTC
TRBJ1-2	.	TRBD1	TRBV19	CASAGTVYGYTF	TGTGCCAGCGCCGGGACAGTCTATGGCTACACCTTC
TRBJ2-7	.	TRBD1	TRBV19	CASSTTGGYEQYF	TGTGCCAGTAGTACCACAGGGGGGTACGAGCAGTACTTC
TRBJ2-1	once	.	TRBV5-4	CASRFGDTSRNEQFF	TGTGCCAGCAGATTTGGCGATACTAGTCGCAATGAGCAGTTCTTC
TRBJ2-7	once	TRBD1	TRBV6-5	CASSPGTGVSYEQYF	TGTGCCAGCAGTCCCGGGACAGGGGTATCGTACGAGCAGTACTTC
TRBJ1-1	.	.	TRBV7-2	CASSLKGVGNTEAFF	TGTGCCAGCAGCTTAAAGGGGGTAGGGAACACTGAAGCTTTCTTT
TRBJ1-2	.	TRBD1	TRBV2	CASRGDRGNFNYGYTF	TGTGCCAGCAGGGGGGACAGGGGGAACTTCAACTATGGCTACACCTTC
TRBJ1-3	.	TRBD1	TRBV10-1	CASPRDRSGNTIYF	TGCGCCAGCCCCCGGGACAGATCTGGAAACACCATATATTTT
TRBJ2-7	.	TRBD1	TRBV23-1	CASSHGQEAHEQYF	TGCGCCAGCAGCCACGGACAGGAAGCCCACGAGCAGTACTTC
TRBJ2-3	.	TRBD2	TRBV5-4	CASSLSGSVYTQYF	TGTGCCAGCAGCTTGAGCGGGAGCGTGTATACGCAGTATTTT
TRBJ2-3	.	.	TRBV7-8	CASSQEDTQYF	TGTGCCAGCAGCCAAGAGGATACGCAGTATTTT
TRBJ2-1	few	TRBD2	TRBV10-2	CASSEVAREGRNEQFF	TGCGCCAGCAGTGAGGTGGCGCGGGAGGGGAGAAATGAGCAGTTCTTC
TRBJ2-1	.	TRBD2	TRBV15	CATRGDTSGSYNEQFF	TGTGCCACCAGAGGGGATACTAGCGGCTCCTACAATGAGCAGTTCTTC
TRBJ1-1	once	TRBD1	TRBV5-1	CASSPDRALGTEAFF	TGCGCCAGCAGCCCGGACAGGGCCCTGGGCACTGAAGCTTTCTTT